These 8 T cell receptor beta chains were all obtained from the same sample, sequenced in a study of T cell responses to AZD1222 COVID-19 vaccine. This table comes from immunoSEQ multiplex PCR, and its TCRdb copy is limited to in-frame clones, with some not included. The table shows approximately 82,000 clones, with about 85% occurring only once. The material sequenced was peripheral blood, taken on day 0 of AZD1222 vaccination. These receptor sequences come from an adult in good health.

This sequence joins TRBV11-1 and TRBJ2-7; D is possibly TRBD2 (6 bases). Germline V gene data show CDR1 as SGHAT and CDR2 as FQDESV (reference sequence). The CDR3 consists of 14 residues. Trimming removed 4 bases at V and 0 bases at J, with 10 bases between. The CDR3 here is CASSSGLSSYEQYF. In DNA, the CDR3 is TGTGCCAGCAGCTCGGGACTGAGCTCCTACGAGCAGTACTTC. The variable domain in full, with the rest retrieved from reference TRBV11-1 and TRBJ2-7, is EAEVAQSPRYKITEKSQAVAFWCDPISGHATLYWYRQILGQGPELLVQFQDESVVDDSQLPKDRFSAERLKGVDSTLKIQPAELGDSAMYLCASSSGLSSYEQYFGPGTRLTVT.

The chain's CDR3 is CATSRRRDRSSGNTIYF. The CDR3 DNA reads TGTGCCACCAGCAGGCGTCGGGACAGAAGCTCTGGAAACACCATATATTTT. V gene TRBV15 combines with J gene TRBJ1-3, with 7 bases fitting TRBD1. Germline V gene sequence: CDR1 LNHNV, CDR2 YYDKDF (reference sequence). J lost 0 bases, V lost 3 bases, and 8 bases had no gene match. This CDR3 has 17 residues.

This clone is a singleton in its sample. Here the CDR3 DNA reads TGTGCCAGCAGCCAGGAGCCGGGAGGGGAGCTGTTTTTT. Translation gives CASSQEPGGELFF. J is TRBJ2-2 and V is TRBV3-1 (or the pseudogene TRBV3-2); D perhaps matches TRBD2 (5 bases). From germline, CDR1 is LGHDT and CDR2 YNNKEL (reference sequence). The CDR3 has 13 amino acids. Trimming took off 3 bases at V and 8 bases at J, with 10 bases between the two ends.

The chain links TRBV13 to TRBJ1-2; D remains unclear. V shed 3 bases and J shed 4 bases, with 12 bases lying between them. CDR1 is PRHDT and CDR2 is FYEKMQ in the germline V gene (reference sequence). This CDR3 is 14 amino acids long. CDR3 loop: CASSFGQPLYGYTF. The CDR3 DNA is TGTGCCAGCAGCTTTGGCCAGCCGCTCTATGGCTACACCTTC.

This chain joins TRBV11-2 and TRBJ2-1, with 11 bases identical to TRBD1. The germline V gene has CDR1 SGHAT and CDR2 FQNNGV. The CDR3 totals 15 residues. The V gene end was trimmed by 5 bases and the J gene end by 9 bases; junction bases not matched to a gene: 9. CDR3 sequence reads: CASSTRTGGWGEQFF. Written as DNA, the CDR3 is TGTGCCAGCAGCACTCGGACAGGGGGCTGGGGTGAGCAGTTCTTC.

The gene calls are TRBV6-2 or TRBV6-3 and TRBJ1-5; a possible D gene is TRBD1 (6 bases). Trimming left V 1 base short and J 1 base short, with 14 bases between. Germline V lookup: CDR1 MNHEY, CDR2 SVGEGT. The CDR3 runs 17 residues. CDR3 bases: TGTGCCAGCAGTTACTTCGGGGGGCGAAGAAGCAATCAGCCCCAGCATTTT. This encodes CASSYFGGRRSNQPQHF.

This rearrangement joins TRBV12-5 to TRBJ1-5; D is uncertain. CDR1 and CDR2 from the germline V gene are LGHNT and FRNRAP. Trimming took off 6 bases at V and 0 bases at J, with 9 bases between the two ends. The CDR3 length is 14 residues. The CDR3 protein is CASGPGYSNQPQHF. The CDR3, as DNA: TGTGCTAGTGGCCCCGGATATAGCAATCAGCCCCAGCATTTT.

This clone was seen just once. This CDR3 is CASSAELNTEAFF. DNA for the CDR3: TGCGCCAGCAGCGCCGAGTTGAACACTGAAGCTTTCTTT. The rearrangement links TRBV5-1 to TRBJ1-1; D unclear. The CDR3 spans 13 residues. The V and J ends lost 4 bases and 0 bases respectively, with 7 bases between them. Germline CDR1 is SGHRS and CDR2 is YFSETQ. Complete variable domain (other parts from reference TRBV5-1 and TRBJ1-1): KAGVTQTPRYLIKTRGQQVTLSCSPISGHRSVSWYQQTPGQGLQFLFEYFSETQRNKGNFPGRFSGRQFSNSRSEMNVSTLELGDSALYLCASSAELNTEAFFGQGTRLTVV.